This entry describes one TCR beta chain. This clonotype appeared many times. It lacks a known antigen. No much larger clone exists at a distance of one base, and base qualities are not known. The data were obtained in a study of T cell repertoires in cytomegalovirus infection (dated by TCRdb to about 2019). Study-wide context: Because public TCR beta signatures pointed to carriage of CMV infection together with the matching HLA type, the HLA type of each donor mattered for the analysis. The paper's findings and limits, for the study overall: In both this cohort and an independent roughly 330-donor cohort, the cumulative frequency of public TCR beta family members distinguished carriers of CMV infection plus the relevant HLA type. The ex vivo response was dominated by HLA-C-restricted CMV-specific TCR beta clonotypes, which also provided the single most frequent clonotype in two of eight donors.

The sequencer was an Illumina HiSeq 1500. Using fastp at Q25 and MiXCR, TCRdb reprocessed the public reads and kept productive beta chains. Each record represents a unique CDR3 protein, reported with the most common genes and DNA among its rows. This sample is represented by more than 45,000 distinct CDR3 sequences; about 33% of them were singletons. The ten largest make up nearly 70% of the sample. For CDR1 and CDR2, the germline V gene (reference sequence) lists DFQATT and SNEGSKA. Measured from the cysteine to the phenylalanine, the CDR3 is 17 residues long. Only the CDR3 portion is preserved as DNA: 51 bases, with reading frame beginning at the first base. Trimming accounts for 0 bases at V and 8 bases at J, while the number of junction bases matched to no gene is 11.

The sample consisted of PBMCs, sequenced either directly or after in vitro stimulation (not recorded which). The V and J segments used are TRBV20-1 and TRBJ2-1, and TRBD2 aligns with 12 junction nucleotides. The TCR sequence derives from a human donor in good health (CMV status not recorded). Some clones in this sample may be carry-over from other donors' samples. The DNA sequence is TGCAGTGCTAGAGAGCTGCTAGGACTAGCGGGAATTTATGAGCAGTTCTTC. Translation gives CSARELLGLAGIYEQFF.